These 13 T cell receptor beta chains were sequenced from one sample in a study of blood T cell repertoires in COVID-19. TCRdb's copy holds only in-frame clones and misses some; the assay was immunoSEQ multiplex PCR. The sample has roughly 220,000 clones, 86% seen once. Sample: peripheral blood. These receptors came from a man aged 25-40 years who had recovered from COVID-19.

The chain links TRBV30 to TRBJ1-2; 11 nucleotides line up with TRBD1. Germline CDR1 reads GTSNPN; CDR2 reads SVGIG (reference sequence). This CDR3 has 16 amino acids. J was trimmed by 8 bases and V by 3 bases; bases with no gene match: 14. CDR3 in amino acids: CAWSALSGQGARGYTF. The CDR3 region has the DNA TGTGCCTGGAGCGCACTCTCCGGACAGGGGGCGCGGGGCTACACCTTC.

The chain carries TRBV2 and TRBJ2-1; D may be TRBD2 (5 bases). Trimming removed 3 bases at V and 4 bases at J, with 13 bases between. From germline, CDR1 is SNHLY and CDR2 FYNNEI. The CDR3 length is 15 residues. The CDR3 nucleotides are TGTGCCAGCAGTGACGACGGGGTAGGGTACAATGAGCAGTTCTTC. Its translation: CASSDDGVGYNEQFF.

The chain is built from TRBV6-5 and TRBJ2-7; no firm D call. Trimming pared 0 bases from V and 0 bases from J, leaving 12 bases between. The CDR3 has 16 amino acids. Germline assignment: CDR1 MNHEY and CDR2 SVGAGI. The CDR3 DNA is TGTGCCAGCAGTTACTCTTACACCCGAAGCTCCTACGAGCAGTACTTC. It is translated as CASSYSYTRSSYEQYF.

The chain has TRBV3-1 (or the pseudogene TRBV3-2) and TRBJ1-2; tentative D call: TRBD1 (5 bases). Looked up from germline, CDR1 is LGHDT and CDR2 is YNNKEL (reference sequence). The CDR3 spans 15 residues. The V and J ends lost 4 bases and 4 bases respectively, with 16 bases between them. CDR3 amino acids: CASSPDNFKAYGYTF. The CDR3 region has the DNA TGTGCCAGCAGCCCGGACAATTTCAAGGCCTATGGCTACACCTTC.

The chain is built from TRBV9 and TRBJ2-1; TRBD2 is a possible D gene (6 bases). CDR1 is SGDLS and CDR2 is YYNGEE in the germline V gene. V lost 0 bases and J lost 8, with 15 bases in between. The CDR3 is 15 amino acids. In DNA, the CDR3 is TGTGCCAGCAGCGTAGAAGGTAGCGGCGGCGATGAGCAGTTCTTC. It is translated as CASSVEGSGGDEQFF. Filled out from reference TRBV9 and TRBJ2-1, the complete variable domain reads DSGVTQTPKHLITATGQRVTLRCSPRSGDLSVYWYQQSLDQGLQFLIQYYNGEERAKGNILERFSAQQFPDLHSELNLSSLELGDSALYFCASSVEGSGGDEQFFGPGTRLTVL.

This clone was seen just once. This rearrangement joins TRBV4-1 to TRBJ1-4; unclear D gene. Trimming left V 4 bases short and J 3 bases short, with 15 bases between. Germline V CDR1 and CDR2: MGHRA, YSYEKL. The CDR3 runs to 16 residues. CDR3 residues: CASSPGRRRPNEKLFF. The CDR3 nucleotides are TGCGCCAGCAGCCCCGGCAGGCGTCGACCTAATGAAAAACTGTTTTTT.

The chain joins TRBV2 to TRBJ1-6; D remains ambiguous. The CDR3 loop spans 14 amino acids. V lost 4 bases and J 8 bases, leaving 12 bases between the germline ends. In germline, CDR1 is SNHLY, CDR2 FYNNEI. The CDR3 DNA reads TGTGCCAGCAGTGGAACCAGCGACGATTCACCCCTCCACTTT. The encoded protein is CASSGTSDDSPLHF.

The chain couples TRBV6-2 or TRBV6-3 to TRBJ2-1, with D possibly being TRBD1 (5 bases). V dropped 5 bases and J dropped 2 bases, with 13 bases sitting between them. Germline V gene sequence: CDR1 MNHEY, CDR2 SVGEGT. The CDR3 spans 15 residues. This CDR3 is CASSMGLSPYNEQFF. CDR3 bases: TGTGCCAGCAGTATGGGGCTAAGCCCCTACAATGAGCAGTTCTTC.

J is TRBJ1-2 and V is TRBV27, with a weak D call TRBD1 (6 bases). The V and J ends lost 0 bases and 4 bases respectively, with 12 bases between them. Germline loops: CDR1 MNHEY, CDR2 SMNVEV (reference sequence). This CDR3 is 15 amino acids long. CDR3 bases: TGTGCCAGCAGTTTATCGGGGGGCGGGGGCTATGGCTACACCTTC. Translation: CASSLSGGGGYGYTF.

As regards this clone: Other DNA sequences of this sample code for an identical CDR3. The V and J genes are TRBV3-1 (or the pseudogene TRBV3-2) and TRBJ2-7, with D tentatively TRBD2 (7 bases). Germline V gene data show CDR1 as LGHDT and CDR2 as YNNKEL (reference sequence). Trimming shortened V by 0 bases and J by 7 bases, and 16 bases separated the two germline ends. The CDR3 extends over 15 amino acids. CDR3 in amino acids: CASSQDWAGDYEQYF. CDR3 nucleotide sequence: TGTGCCAGCAGCCAAGATTGGGCAGGGGACTATGAGCAGTACTTC.

The gene calls are TRBV3-1 (or the pseudogene TRBV3-2) and TRBJ1-6; the D is unclear. The V and J ends lost 0 bases and 4 bases respectively, with 19 bases between them. CDR3 length: 19 amino acids. Germline V CDR1 and CDR2: LGHDT, YNNKEL (reference sequence). This chain's CDR3 is CASSQEGIRGLLYNSPLHF. For the CDR3, the DNA is TGTGCCAGCAGCCAAGAGGGGATAAGAGGGCTCCTTTATAATTCACCCCTCCACTTT.

V is TRBV10-3 and J is TRBJ2-3; D might be TRBD1 (5 bases). CDR1 is ENHRY and CDR2 is SYGVKD in the germline V gene. Deletions cut 0 bases from V and 4 bases from J, with 14 bases between. CDR3 length equals 16 residues. The CDR3 reads CAISESRIGAADTQYF. Written as DNA, the CDR3 is TGTGCCATCAGTGAGTCGAGAATTGGGGCGGCAGATACGCAGTATTTT.

The chain recombines TRBV15 with TRBJ1-5, with TRBD1 identical over 9 bases. This CDR3 has 15 residues. The germline V gene has CDR1 LNHNV and CDR2 YYDKDF (reference sequence). The junction had 4 bases not matched to a gene; V was cut back by 1 base and J by 6 bases. The CDR3 DNA sequence: TGTGCCACCAGCAGAGGAGGACAGGGGCTTCAGCCCCAGCATTTT. Encoded protein: CATSRGGQGLQPQHF.